These T cell receptor beta chains were read from a single sample in a study of post-analysis software for immune sequencing data. TCRdb passed the PCR reads through MiXCR, listing each CDR3 protein once. The top ten hold around 8% of the sample, which has roughly 400,000 distinct CDR3 sequences, approximately 38% seen once. Sequenced input: blood. The receptors originated from a girl aged 2 to 10 with multiple sclerosis. The CDR3 runs from the conserved cysteine through the conserved F or W. D genes are given only for firm matches. The size of a clone is reported for some rows only, either as once, few or many, or as a class for expanded clones.

-,TRBJ2-7,-,TRBV6-6,CASTGPGGLGYEQYF,TGTGCCAGCACCGGACCTGGGGGGCTTGGCTACGAGCAGTACTTC
-,TRBJ1-1,TRBD1,TRBV7-9,CASSPRDRSTEAFF,TGTGCCAGCAGCCCCCGGGACAGGAGCACTGAAGCTTTCTTT
-,TRBJ2-4,TRBD2,TRBV2,CASSVTGGAAKNIQYF,TGTGCCAGCAGTGTTACGGGAGGGGCGGCCAAAAACATTCAGTACTTC
-,TRBJ2-5,-,TRBV2,CASSAFLGFRTQYF,TGTGCCAGCAGTGCCTTCCTAGGCTTTAGGACCCAGTACTTC
-,TRBJ1-2,TRBD1,TRBV20-1,CSARSADRVANYGYTF,TGCAGTGCTAGAAGTGCGGACAGGGTAGCTAACTATGGCTACACCTTC
few,TRBJ1-4,TRBD1,TRBV27,CASSLAPQGVEKLFF,TGTGCCAGCAGCCTCGCCCCACAGGGGGTTGAAAAACTGTTTTTT
-,TRBJ1-5,-,TRBV20-1,CSATRRDQLRPPQHF,TGCAGTGCGACGAGGAGGGACCAATTGCGGCCGCCCCAGCATTTT
-,TRBJ2-5,-,TRBV20-1,CSARDSAGETQYF,TGCAGTGCGAGGGACTCCGCGGGGGAGACCCAGTACTTC
-,TRBJ2-7,-,TRBV28,CASRNTGTTAYEQYF,TGTGCCAGCAGGAATACCGGGACCACGGCTTACGAGCAGTACTTC
-,TRBJ2-3,TRBD2,TRBV5-1,CASRRLAGGTDTQYF,TGCGCCAGCAGGAGACTAGCGGGGGGCACAGATACGCAGTATTTT
few,TRBJ2-7,-,TRBV6-5,CASQAANWVAQYF,TGTGCCAGCCAAGCGGCTAATTGGGTGGCCCAGTACTTC
-,TRBJ2-1,-,TRBV7-9,CASSLVGVDYSSYNEQFF,TGTGCCAGCAGCTTAGTGGGGGTCGACTATTCCTCCTACAATGAGCAGTTCTTC
few,TRBJ2-3,TRBD2,TRBV12-3/TRBV12-4,CASFLAGLTDTQYF,TGTGCCAGCTTCCTAGCGGGACTCACAGATACGCAGTATTTT
-,TRBJ2-1,-,TRBV27,CASNSLDSASYNEQFF,TGTGCCAGCAACTCCCTGGACAGCGCCTCCTACAATGAGCAGTTCTTC
-,TRBJ1-1,-,TRBV12-3/TRBV12-4,CASSARGIGAFF,TGTGCCAGCAGTGCTAGGGGAATCGGCGCTTTCTTT
-,TRBJ2-7,-,TRBV5-1,CAGSGDRSSSYGQYF,TGCGCCGGCAGCGGGGACAGGTCCAGCTCCTACGGGCAGTACTTC
-,TRBJ1-2,TRBD1,TRBV9,CASSVDFPGQGRYGYTF,TGTGCCAGCAGCGTAGACTTTCCGGGACAGGGTCGATATGGCTACACCTTC
-,TRBJ2-7,-,TRBV3-1,CASSDRFYEQYF,TGTGCCAGCTCAGACAGGTTCTACGAGCAGTACTTC
-,TRBJ2-5,-,TRBV5-1,CASSEGVGEETQYF,TGCGCCAGCAGCGAAGGGGTGGGTGAAGAGACCCAGTACTTC
-,TRBJ2-1,-,TRBV5-1,CASSLDSLERIGEQFF,TGCGCCAGCAGCCTTGATAGTCTAGAGAGGATCGGTGAGCAGTTCTTC
few,TRBJ1-2,-,TRBV5-6,CASSLERRDGYTF,TGTGCCAGCAGCTTAGAAAGGAGGGATGGCTACACCTTC
few,TRBJ2-5,-,TRBV29-1,CSVETYRAGTQYF,TGCAGCGTTGAAACATACAGGGCTGGGACCCAGTACTTC
once,TRBJ2-5,TRBD1,TRBV2,CASSPGTAYWETQYF,TGTGCCAGCAGTCCCGGGACAGCTTACTGGGAGACCCAGTACTTC
-,TRBJ1-5,-,TRBV12-3/TRBV12-4,CASSFQPQPQHF,TGTGCCAGCAGTTTCCAGCCTCAGCCCCAGCATTTT
-,TRBJ1-1,-,TRBV5-5,CASSLKHPNTEAFF,TGTGCCAGCAGCTTGAAACACCCGAACACTGAAGCTTTCTTT
few,TRBJ2-7,-,TRBV2,CASSRLGSYEQYF,TGTGCCAGCAGCCGACTTGGATCCTACGAGCAGTACTTC
-,TRBJ2-5,-,TRBV12-3/TRBV12-4,CASSELARETQYF,TGTGCCAGCAGTGAGCTAGCAAGAGAGACCCAGTACTTC
-,TRBJ2-1,TRBD2,TRBV7-9,CASRMTSGTSEQFF,TGTGCCAGCAGAATGACTAGCGGGACGAGTGAGCAGTTCTTC
few,TRBJ2-5,-,TRBV6-5,CASSYSRRETQYF,TGTGCCAGCAGTTACTCAAGGAGGGAGACCCAGTACTTC
few,TRBJ1-4,-,TRBV20-1,CSARPGITNEKLFF,TGCAGTGCTAGACCAGGGATTACTAATGAAAAACTGTTTTTT
-,TRBJ1-1,-,TRBV29-1,CSVVGGGVAEAFF,TGCAGCGTTGTGGGAGGAGGGGTGGCTGAAGCTTTCTTT
-,TRBJ2-1,-,TRBV30,CACRYSSYNEQFF,TGTGCCTGTAGATATAGCTCCTACAATGAGCAGTTCTTC
-,TRBJ2-7,-,TRBV29-1,CSASHSSEVYEQYF,TGCAGCGCCAGCCACTCTAGCGAGGTCTACGAGCAGTACTTC
-,TRBJ1-2,-,TRBV6-6,CASGYYEAGIFSYGYTF,TGTGCCAGCGGCTATTACGAGGCAGGGATCTTTAGCTATGGCTACACCTTC
few,TRBJ2-1,-,TRBV7-9,CASSRTPTTGEQFF,TGTGCCAGCAGCCGAACGCCGACTACAGGGGAGCAGTTCTTC
once,TRBJ1-5,-,TRBV7-2,CASSLALLPQPQHF,TGTGCCAGCAGCTTAGCCTTACTACCGCAGCCCCAGCATTTT
few,TRBJ1-1,-,TRBV27,CASNPTGLLNTEAFF,TGTGCCAGCAACCCAACGGGCCTACTGAACACTGAAGCTTTCTTT
once,TRBJ2-7,TRBD1,TRBV4-1,CASSQDRGQGVGQYF,TGCGCCAGCAGCCAAGATCGGGGACAGGGGGTAGGGCAGTACTTC
-,TRBJ2-4,-,TRBV5-1,CASSGRPRTDNSEQYF,TGCGCCAGCAGCGGTCGACCCAGGACAGATAACTCCGAACAGTACTTC
-,TRBJ2-7,TRBD1,TRBV28,CASSLHGTASYEQYF,TGTGCCAGCAGTTTACATGGGACAGCTTCCTACGAGCAGTACTTC
-,TRBJ1-2,-,TRBV20-1,CSAIWTSGYTF,TGCAGTGCTATTTGGACATCAGGCTACACCTTC
-,TRBJ2-7,-,TRBV4-2,CASSQTIDRTVVREQYF,TGTGCCAGCAGCCAGACAATCGACAGGACAGTGGTCCGGGAGCAGTACTTC
few,TRBJ2-7,-,TRBV6-5,CASSYRLGDEQYF,TGTGCCAGCAGTTACCGGCTAGGGGACGAGCAGTACTTC